Each of the 17 T cell receptor beta chains below was sequenced from the same sample in a study of blood T cell repertoires in COVID-19. TCRdb's table, derived via immunoSEQ multiplex PCR, lists solely in-frame clones and lacks some. The data show around 150,000 clones, approximately 84% seen once. What was sequenced was peripheral blood. The receptors derive from a man in his sixties or seventies with acute or convalescent COVID-19.

CDR3 nucleotides: TGTGCCAGCAGTGCGGGTAGCGGGATCGTCGCCGGGGAGCTGTTTTTT. Translating gives CASSAGSGIVAGELFF. The chain combines TRBV6-4 with TRBJ2-2; TRBD2 agrees at 8 bases. V was clipped by 4 bases and J by 6 bases; unmatched bases: 10. The CDR3 has 16 residues. In germline, CDR1 is MRHNA, CDR2 SNTAGT.

This rearrangement joins TRBV7-9 to TRBJ2-5; 9 bases match TRBD1. The CDR3 consists of 14 residues. Germline CDR1 and CDR2: SEHNR and FQNEAQ (reference sequence). Trimming cost V 5 bases and J 5 bases; bases outside gene matches: 6. The CDR3 DNA follows: TGTGCCAGCAGCCTACAGGGGGCGCGGGAGACCCAGTACTTC. Translation gives CASSLQGARETQYF.

CDR3 DNA: TGTGCCAGCAGCTTGGGACAGATTAATTCACCCCTCCACTTT. Residues: CASSLGQINSPLHF. The J gene is TRBJ1-6, the V gene TRBV5-6, with a weak D call TRBD1 (5 bases). The CDR3 runs to 14 residues. Trimming left V 0 bases short and J 6 bases short, with 7 bases between. Germline CDR1 reads SGHDT; CDR2 reads YYEEEE.

The rearrangement uses TRBV7-2 and TRBJ1-5; D not resolved. The CDR3 sequence is 15 residues long. The germline V and J ends were trimmed by 5 bases and 0 bases, with 11 bases remaining between them. The germline V gene has CDR1 SGHTA and CDR2 FQGNSA. The CDR3 sequence is CASSPRGNSNQPQHF. As DNA, the CDR3 is TGTGCCAGCAGCCCCCGCGGGAATAGCAATCAGCCCCAGCATTTT.

The J gene is TRBJ2-3, the V gene TRBV19, with 9 bases lining up with TRBD2. Germline V CDR1 and CDR2: LNHDA, SQIVND (reference sequence). The V segment lost 5 bases and the J segment 5 bases; nucleotides outside the gene matches: 8. There are 15 residues in the CDR3. The DNA of the CDR3 is TGTGCCAGTAGTCCCGAGCGGGAGGCGGGAGATACGCAGTATTTT. Protein: CASSPEREAGDTQYF.

The V and J genes are TRBV10-3 and TRBJ2-2, with TRBD1 matching 11 bases. Germline lookup yields CDR1 ENHRY and CDR2 SYGVKD. Trimming cost V 4 bases and J 4 bases; bases outside gene matches: 8. The CDR3 contains 17 residues. The chain's CDR3 is CAISVRQGQGGTGELFF. The CDR3 nucleotides are TGTGCCATCAGTGTAAGGCAGGGACAGGGGGGCACCGGGGAGCTGTTTTTT.

The chain employs TRBV5-1 and TRBJ2-7, with unresolved D. Germline V gives CDR1 SGHRS, CDR2 YFSETQ. The V gene lost 0 bases and the J gene lost 2 bases, with 12 bases spanning the gap. The CDR3 sequence is 15 residues long. The CDR3 DNA reads as TGCGCCAGCAGCTTGGGAGCAACTTCAACCTACGAGCAGTACTTC. Translation: CASSLGATSTYEQYF.

The CDR3 region has the DNA TGTGCCAGTAGTATGGTGCAGGGGTATGGCTACACCTTC. Translated, it gives CASSMVQGYGYTF. The V gene is TRBV19, the J gene TRBJ1-2, with D maybe TRBD1 (6 bases). The CDR3 loop spans 13 amino acids. V gave up 3 bases and J gave up 5 bases, with 10 bases separating them. CDR1 and CDR2 from the germline V gene are LNHDA and SQIVND (reference sequence).

The genes are TRBV4-1 and TRBJ2-5, with 7 bases aligning to TRBD2. The CDR3 has 14 residues. Trimming removed 3 bases from V and 2 bases from J; junction bases left unmatched: 3. CDR1 MGHRA and CDR2 YSYEKL come from the germline V gene. The CDR3 sequence is CASSQLAAQETQYF. CDR3 nucleotides: TGCGCCAGCAGCCAGCTAGCGGCTCAAGAGACCCAGTACTTC.

The chain couples TRBV18 to TRBJ1-1; 7 nucleotides align to TRBD1. The germline V gene has CDR1 KGHSH and CDR2 LQKENI. The CDR3 has 14 residues. Trimming at V came to 5 bases and at J to 5 bases, leaving 8 bases not matched to a gene. In DNA form, the CDR3 reads TGTGCCAGCTCAGAGGGGGCGCAGGAAACTGAAGCTTTCTTT. Protein: CASSEGAQETEAFF. Based on the CDR3 plus reference TRBV18 and TRBJ1-1, the full variable domain is NAGVMQNPRHLVRRRGQEARLRCSPMKGHSHVYWYRQLPEEGLKFMVYLQKENIIDESGMPKERFSAEFPKEGPSILRIQQVVRGDSAAYFCASSEGAQETEAFFGQGTRLTVV.

V and J are TRBV30 and TRBJ1-5; TRBD1 is a possible D gene (5 bases). Trimming stripped 0 bases from V and 0 bases from J, with 6 bases between. The CDR3 length is 14 residues. Per germline, CDR1 GTSNPN and CDR2 SVGIG (reference sequence). The CDR3 loop is CAWSVGVSNQPQHF. The CDR3 nucleotides read TGTGCCTGGAGTGTAGGGGTTAGCAATCAGCCCCAGCATTTT.

V gene TRBV30 combines with J gene TRBJ1-4, with 7 positions matching TRBD1. Losses at the gene ends were 0 bases for V and 6 bases for J; bases not matched to a gene: 4. Germline V lookup: CDR1 GTSNPN, CDR2 SVGIG (reference sequence). The CDR3 is 14 amino acids. The chain's CDR3 is CAWSVGQVDEKLFF. Here the CDR3 DNA reads TGTGCCTGGAGTGTTGGACAGGTCGATGAAAAACTGTTTTTT. Drawing the rest from reference TRBV30 and TRBJ1-4, the complete variable domain is SQTIHQWPATLVQPVGSPLSLECTVEGTSNPNLYWYRQAAGRGLQLLFYSVGIGQISSEVPQNLSASRPQDRQFILSSKKLLLSDSGFYLCAWSVGQVDEKLFFGSGTQLSVL.

This chain links TRBV28 with TRBJ2-5, with D maybe TRBD2 (6 bases). CDR1 is MDHEN and CDR2 is SYDVKM in the germline V gene. The CDR3 covers 17 residues. Trimming removed 2 bases at V and 3 bases at J, with 19 bases between. CDR3 bases: TGTGCCAGCAGTTTACCCCCGGGGGTTAAATCCGAAGAGACCCAGTACTTC. Translating gives CASSLPPGVKSEETQYF.

This clone appeared a few times. This chain links TRBV11-2 with TRBJ1-3; D is undetermined. CDR3 size: 13 residues. Trimming took 0 bases from V and 3 from J, leaving 3 bases between them. Germline V gives CDR1 SGHAT, CDR2 FQNNGV. CDR3 in amino acids: CASSLDHGNTIYF. CDR3 coding DNA: TGTGCCAGCAGCTTAGACCATGGAAACACCATATATTTT.

The CDR3 DNA sequence: TGCGCCAGCAGTCAAGTGGGACAGGAGGTTAGCAATCAGCCCCAGCATTTT. Protein product: CASSQVGQEVSNQPQHF. J is TRBJ1-5 and V is TRBV23-1, with TRBD1 matching 8 bases. TRBV23-1 is designated an ORF whose function remains uncertain. The CDR3 spans 17 residues. J lost 0 bases, V lost 2 bases, and 6 bases had no gene match.

This chain connects TRBV6-5 to TRBJ2-7; D perhaps matches TRBD2 (7 bases). V was pared by 8 bases and J by 4 bases, with 21 bases between. The CDR3 is 15 residues long. CDR1 and CDR2 (germline): MNHEY, SVGAGI. Written as DNA, the CDR3 is TGTGCCAGCGCCGCGGCGGGGGCGAATGATTACGAGCAGTACTTC. It is translated as CASAAAGANDYEQYF.

The chain couples TRBV6-6 to TRBJ1-3; D remains unclear. Deletions cut 6 bases from V and 4 bases from J, with 13 bases between. The CDR3 sequence is 14 residues long. Looked up from germline, CDR1 is MNHNY and CDR2 is SVGAGI (reference sequence). Written as DNA, the CDR3 is TGTGCCAGCAGCTCAGGACGAGGGGGAAACACCATATATTTT. Its translation: CASSSGRGGNTIYF.